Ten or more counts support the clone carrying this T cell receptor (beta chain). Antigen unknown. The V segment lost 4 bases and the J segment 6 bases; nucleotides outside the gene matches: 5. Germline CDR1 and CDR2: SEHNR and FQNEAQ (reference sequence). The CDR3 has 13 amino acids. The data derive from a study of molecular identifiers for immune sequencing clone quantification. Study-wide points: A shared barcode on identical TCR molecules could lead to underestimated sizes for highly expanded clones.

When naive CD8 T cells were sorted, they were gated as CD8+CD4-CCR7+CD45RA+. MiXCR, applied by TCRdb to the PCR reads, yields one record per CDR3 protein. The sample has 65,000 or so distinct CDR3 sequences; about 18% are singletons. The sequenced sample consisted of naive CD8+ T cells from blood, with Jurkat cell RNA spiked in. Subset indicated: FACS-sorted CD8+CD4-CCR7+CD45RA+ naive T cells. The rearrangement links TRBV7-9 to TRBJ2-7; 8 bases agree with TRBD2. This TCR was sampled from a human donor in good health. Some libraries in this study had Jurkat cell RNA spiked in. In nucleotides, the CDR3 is TGTGCCAGCAGCTGGGCGGGAGGTTCCGAGCAGTACTTC. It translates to CASSWAGGSEQYF.